The sequence of this T cell receptor (beta chain) was determined in a study of cytomegalovirus exposure and HLA in healthy donors. Here immunoSEQ multiplex PCR was the method, and the copy in TCRdb shows in-frame clones only, minus some. The sample has some 330,000 clones, approximately 90% seen once; the top ten hold 0.84%. Trimming cost V 2 bases and J 3 bases; bases outside gene matches: 4. The germline V gene encodes CDR1 MNHEY and CDR2 SVGAGI. This CDR3 has 14 amino acids. This chain links TRBV6-5 with TRBJ2-7; TRBD2 agrees at 7 bases. The sequenced sample was PBMCs. The sequence came from a woman aged 18-30 years in good health and CMV-seronegative. The CDR3 DNA reads as TGTGCCAGCAGTTACGGCGGGAGTGACTACGAGCAGTACTTC. This codes for CASSYGGSDYEQYF.